The 17 T cell receptor beta chains below come from one sample, sequenced in a study of shared clonotypes between healthy human individuals (dated by TCRdb to the early 2020s). The library was prepared using the immunoSEQ multiplex PCR assay. TCRdb took this table from immuneACCESS and kept in-frame rearrangements with V and J called. Such tables lack part of the clones; where checked against another copy, unresolved V genes explain under half of the gap, and the rest is unexplained. Here the sample has over a million clones; around 98.5% occur a single time. The top ten clonotypes cover approximately 0.4% of the sample. Source material: naive CD4+ T cells sorted from blood. The sample's cell subset or site label, decoded: CD45RA+ positively selected. Receptor source: a man aged 25-45 years in good health.

The chain carries TRBV18 and TRBJ2-1, with 7 bases that match TRBD2. Per the germline V gene, CDR1 is KGHSH and CDR2 is LQKENI. V lost 4 bases and J lost 0; bases outside the gene matches: 6. The CDR3 is made up of 16 amino acids. CDR3 region: CASSRVGGSSYNEQFF. In DNA form, the CDR3 reads TGTGCCAGCTCACGGGTAGGCGGGAGCTCCTACAATGAGCAGTTCTTC. The whole variable domain, remainder taken from reference TRBV18 and TRBJ2-1, is NAGVMQNPRHLVRRRGQEARLRCSPMKGHSHVYWYRQLPEEGLKFMVYLQKENIIDESGMPKERFSAEFPKEGPSILRIQQVVRGDSAAYFCASSRVGGSSYNEQFFGPGTRLTVL.

The chain recombines TRBV25-1 with TRBJ2-5, with 13 bases lining up with TRBD2. The CDR3 is 16 residues long. V was clipped by 4 bases and J by 2 bases; unmatched bases: 4. The V gene's germline CDR1 is MGHDK and CDR2 SYGVNS. CDR3 in DNA: TGTGCCAGCAGTGGAGGGGGACTAGCGGGACAAGAGACCCAGTACTTC. It specifies CASSGGGLAGQETQYF.

V and J are TRBV18 and TRBJ2-7, with D possibly TRBD2 on 5 matching bases. This CDR3 is 14 amino acids long. V was shortened by 3 bases and J by 5 bases, with 14 bases between the two germline ends. The germline CDR1 and CDR2 sequences are KGHSH and LQKENI. The CDR3 here is CASSPQPGMDEQYF. CDR3 nucleotides: TGTGCCAGCTCACCTCAACCCGGGATGGACGAGCAGTACTTC. Drawing the rest from reference TRBV18 and TRBJ2-7, the complete variable domain is NAGVMQNPRHLVRRRGQEARLRCSPMKGHSHVYWYRQLPEEGLKFMVYLQKENIIDESGMPKERFSAEFPKEGPSILRIQQVVRGDSAAYFCASSPQPGMDEQYFGPGTRLTVT.

The chain couples TRBV9 to TRBJ2-1; 9 nucleotides align to TRBD1. J was trimmed by 7 bases and V by 0 bases; bases with no gene match: 5. Per germline, CDR1 SGDLS and CDR2 YYNGEE. The CDR3 loop spans 15 amino acids. Written as DNA, the CDR3 is TGTGCCAGCAGCGTAGTCGGGACAGGGTTGAATGAGCAGTTCTTC. This translates into CASSVVGTGLNEQFF.

The chain carries TRBV2 and TRBJ2-1; unclear D gene. Trimming stripped 5 bases from V and 2 bases from J, with 4 bases between. The CDR3 has 12 amino acids. Germline-derived CDR1 and CDR2 are SNHLY and FYNNEI. As DNA, the CDR3 is TGTGCCAGCAGTCTGGCCTACAATGAGCAGTTCTTC. This gives the protein CASSLAYNEQFF. The full variable domain, completed using reference TRBV2 and TRBJ2-1, is EPEVTQTPSHQVTQMGQEVILRCVPISNHLYFYWYRQILGQKVEFLVSFYNNEISEKSEIFDDQFSVERPDGSNFTLKIRSTKLEDSAMYFCASSLAYNEQFFGPGTRLTVL.

This sequence joins TRBV28 and TRBJ2-7; D might be TRBD1 (5 bases). Looked up from germline, CDR1 is MDHEN and CDR2 is SYDVKM. V was pared by 5 bases and J by 4 bases, with 9 bases between. This CDR3 has 12 amino acids. The CDR3 sequence is CASSARVYEQYF. CDR3 nucleotides: TGTGCCAGCAGTGCCAGGGTGTACGAGCAGTACTTC.

This rearrangement joins TRBV18 to TRBJ2-1; 9 positions agree with TRBD2. The CDR3 sequence is 17 residues long. V dropped 1 base and J dropped 1; count of bases not matched to a gene: 5. Germline-derived CDR1 and CDR2 are KGHSH and LQKENI. The CDR3 region is CASSPLAAGGSYNEQFF. For the CDR3, the DNA is TGTGCCAGCTCACCACTGGCAGCGGGAGGATCCTACAATGAGCAGTTCTTC.

The V gene is TRBV5-6, the J gene TRBJ1-2; unclear D gene. Trimming stripped 1 base from V and 8 bases from J, with 21 bases between. Germline lookup yields CDR1 SGHDT and CDR2 YYEEEE. The CDR3 covers 16 residues. The CDR3 region is CASSLPHSSRGSGYTF. In nucleotides, the CDR3 is TGTGCCAGCAGCTTGCCCCACAGCTCCCGCGGGTCGGGCTACACCTTC.

This chain uses TRBV7-6 with TRBJ2-3; the D is unclear. With 0 bases removed from V and 2 bases from J, the gap between germline ends came to 15 bases. This CDR3 spans 17 amino acids. Germline loops: CDR1 SGHVS, CDR2 FNYEAQ. The CDR3 nucleotides are TGTGCCAGCAGCTTAGCCCCCAATACAAACCCCACAGATACGCAGTATTTT. It yields the protein CASSLAPNTNPTDTQYF.

The J gene is TRBJ2-7, the V gene TRBV19; no clear D gene. The CDR3 consists of 11 residues. V lost 6 bases and J lost 6, with 9 bases in between. The germline gives CDR1 LNHDA, CDR2 SQIVND (reference sequence). The DNA for the CDR3 is TGTGCCAGTAGCTACCTTCGCGAGCAGTACTTC. It translates to CASSYLREQYF.

The chain has TRBV11-2 and TRBJ2-3; perhaps D is TRBD1 or TRBD2 (5 bases each). There are 16 residues in the CDR3. Germline lookup yields CDR1 SGHAT and CDR2 FQNNGV. V was clipped by 3 bases and J by 3 bases, with 16 bases between them. DNA of the CDR3: TGTGCCAGCAGCTTGCGCGGAGCAGGGAGAACAGATACGCAGTATTTT. Its protein product is CASSLRGAGRTDTQYF.

This clone was recorded only once. The chain recombines TRBV6-5 with TRBJ1-1; D not certain. V dropped 1 base and J dropped 8 bases, with 11 bases sitting between them. CDR3 length: 13 residues. Germline values: CDR1 MNHEY, CDR2 SVGAGI. The CDR3: CASSYFSGSEAFF. The CDR3, as DNA: TGTGCCAGCAGTTACTTTTCCGGGTCCGAAGCTTTCTTT.

The chain combines TRBV28 with TRBJ1-3; 7 bases are a match to TRBD1. This CDR3 comprises 14 residues. The germline gives CDR1 MDHEN, CDR2 SYDVKM. Trimming at V came to 6 bases and at J to 4 bases, leaving 6 bases not matched to a gene. CDR3 bases: TGTGCCAGCAGCCGCGGGACAGCGGGAAACACCATATATTTT. Translating it yields CASSRGTAGNTIYF.

J is TRBJ2-2 and V is TRBV28; D is undetermined. The V gene's germline CDR1 is MDHEN and CDR2 SYDVKM. The germline V and J ends were trimmed by 6 bases and 2 bases, with 13 bases remaining between them. The CDR3 consists of 15 residues. The CDR3 region has the DNA TGTGCCAGCAGACCAATAGGGCTTAACACCGGGGAGCTGTTTTTT. Protein: CASRPIGLNTGELFF.

The chain combines TRBV10-3 with TRBJ2-5; 7 bases map to TRBD1. V lost 2 bases to trimming and J lost 3 bases; unmatched junction nucleotides: 3. Germline lookup yields CDR1 ENHRY and CDR2 SYGVKD. The CDR3 contains 14 residues. CDR3 nucleotide sequence: TGTGCCATCAGTGAGAGGACAGGAAAAGAGACCCAGTACTTC. Translating gives CAISERTGKETQYF.

This clone appeared a single time. This specimen includes other DNA sequences encoding the same CDR3. V and J are TRBV20-1 and TRBJ1-1; D gene uncertain. The CDR3 length is 11 residues. V was pared by 3 bases and J by 2 bases, with 4 bases between. Germline CDR1 is DFQATT and CDR2 is SNEGSKA (reference sequence). This chain's CDR3 is CSASPNTEAFF. The CDR3 DNA reads as TGCAGTGCTAGTCCTAACACTGAAGCTTTCTTT.

The chain links TRBV28 to TRBJ2-6; no reliable D call. There are 16 residues in the CDR3. Germline V lookup: CDR1 MDHEN, CDR2 SYDVKM. V was shortened by 2 bases and J by 0 bases, with 8 bases between the two germline ends. CDR3 DNA: TGTGCCAGCAGTTTAGCTCCCGGCTCTGGGGCCAACGTCCTGACTTTC. Amino acids: CASSLAPGSGANVLTF. The variable domain in full, with the rest retrieved from reference TRBV28 and TRBJ2-6, is DVKVTQSSRYLVKRTGEKVFLECVQDMDHENMFWYRQDPGLGLRLIYFSYDVKMKEKGDIPEGYSVSREKKERFSLILESASTNQTSMYLCASSLAPGSGANVLTFGAGSRLTVL.